A selection of T cell receptor beta chains follows, all from one sample in a study of PD-L1 blockade in urothelial cancer. Using immunoSEQ multiplex PCR, the repertoire was profiled, and TCRdb retains in-frame clones only, with some absent. The profile shows more than 35,000 clones, over 75% of them singletons. This material consisted of PBMCs, taken around atezolizumab (anti-PD-L1) treatment. All receptors come from a man between 65 and 85 years old with urothelial cancer. Both conserved end residues are part of each CDR3. The order of the fields is D gene, J gene, V gene, clone size, CDR3 protein, CDR3 DNA. The D gene is left open where the match is weak. Part of the rows lack a size; the others show once, few, many or a class for expanded clones.

d_gene: NA
j_gene: TRBJ1-2
v_gene: TRBV10-3
abundance: NA
CDR3aa: CAIVALGGYGYTF
CDR3nt: TGTGCCATCGTTGCCCTCGGAGGCTATGGCTACACCTTC

d_gene: NA
j_gene: TRBJ2-3
v_gene: TRBV18
abundance: NA
CDR3aa: CASSPFPGIGGATDTQYF
CDR3nt: TGTGCCAGCTCACCTTTCCCCGGGATAGGAGGAGCCACAGATACGCAGTATTTT

d_gene: NA
j_gene: TRBJ2-1
v_gene: TRBV2
abundance: few
CDR3aa: CASSVLGYEQFF
CDR3nt: TGTGCCAGCAGTGTACTGGGCTATGAGCAGTTCTTC

d_gene: TRBD2
j_gene: TRBJ2-1
v_gene: TRBV9
abundance: once
CDR3aa: CASSRPRQTSGSSYNEQFF
CDR3nt: TGTGCCAGCAGCAGACCCCGACAGACTAGCGGGAGTTCCTACAATGAGCAGTTCTTC

d_gene: NA
j_gene: TRBJ1-3
v_gene: TRBV19
abundance: NA
CDR3aa: CASRTGLFSGNTIYF
CDR3nt: TGTGCCAGTAGGACGGGACTGTTCTCTGGAAACACCATATATTTT

d_gene: TRBD1
j_gene: TRBJ1-1
v_gene: TRBV28
abundance: NA
CDR3aa: CASRDRPTEAFF
CDR3nt: TGTGCCAGTAGGGACAGGCCAACTGAAGCTTTCTTT

d_gene: NA
j_gene: TRBJ2-2
v_gene: TRBV4-2
abundance: NA
CDR3aa: CASSSGLEDRGELFF
CDR3nt: TGTGCCAGCAGCTCGGGACTCGAGGATCGCGGGGAGCTGTTTTTT

d_gene: NA
j_gene: TRBJ2-3
v_gene: TRBV11-2
abundance: NA
CDR3aa: CASSPPRRTQYF
CDR3nt: TGTGCCAGCAGCCCGCCTAGGAGGACGCAGTATTTT

d_gene: TRBD2
j_gene: TRBJ2-1
v_gene: TRBV7-6
abundance: NA
CDR3aa: CACQREGLNEQFF
CDR3nt: TGTGCCTGCCAGCGGGAGGGCCTCAATGAGCAGTTCTTC

d_gene: NA
j_gene: TRBJ2-5
v_gene: TRBV4-1
abundance: few
CDR3aa: CASSQDFDRRQETQYF
CDR3nt: TGCGCCAGCAGCCAAGATTTCGACAGAAGACAAGAGACCCAGTACTTC

d_gene: NA
j_gene: TRBJ2-3
v_gene: TRBV18
abundance: NA
CDR3aa: CASSPNRDTQYF
CDR3nt: TGTGCCAGCTCACCAAATCGGGATACGCAGTATTTT

d_gene: TRBD1
j_gene: TRBJ1-4
v_gene: TRBV6-5
abundance: NA
CDR3aa: CASSLTTGTGREKLFF
CDR3nt: TGTGCCAGCAGTTTAACAACCGGGACAGGGAGAGAAAAACTGTTTTTT

d_gene: TRBD2
j_gene: TRBJ2-1
v_gene: TRBV7-9
abundance: NA
CDR3aa: CASSLGGLAGSSYNEQFF
CDR3nt: TGTGCCAGCAGCTTAGGAGGACTAGCGGGAAGTTCCTACAATGAGCAGTTCTTC

d_gene: NA
j_gene: TRBJ2-7
v_gene: TRBV5-4
abundance: NA
CDR3aa: CATSKGLHAHEQYF
CDR3nt: TGTGCCACCTCAAAGGGACTTCACGCTCACGAGCAGTACTTC

d_gene: NA
j_gene: TRBJ2-7
v_gene: TRBV10-3
abundance: NA
CDR3aa: CAISLQDYEQYF
CDR3nt: TGTGCCATCAGCCTACAGGACTACGAGCAGTACTTC

d_gene: TRBD2
j_gene: TRBJ2-3
v_gene: TRBV10-1
abundance: NA
CDR3aa: CASPGTPGTSGATSTDTQYF
CDR3nt: TGCGCCAGCCCCGGGACGCCCGGGACTAGCGGGGCAACTAGCACAGATACGCAGTATTTT

d_gene: NA
j_gene: TRBJ2-2
v_gene: TRBV27
abundance: once
CDR3aa: CASSLVFSGSNTGELFF
CDR3nt: TGTGCCAGCAGTTTAGTCTTTTCCGGTAGCAACACCGGGGAGCTGTTTTTT

d_gene: TRBD2
j_gene: TRBJ2-3
v_gene: TRBV7-6
abundance: once
CDR3aa: CASSLGSIRGRATDTQYF
CDR3nt: TGTGCCAGCAGCTTAGGATCGATTCGCGGGAGGGCCACAGATACGCAGTATTTT

d_gene: NA
j_gene: TRBJ1-4
v_gene: TRBV9
abundance: NA
CDR3aa: CASSVGTTVNEKLFF
CDR3nt: TGTGCCAGCAGCGTAGGCACGACAGTTAATGAAAAACTGTTTTTT

d_gene: TRBD1
j_gene: TRBJ1-5
v_gene: TRBV27
abundance: few
CDR3aa: CASSLSPGQGSNQPQHF
CDR3nt: TGTGCCAGCAGTTTATCCCCGGGACAGGGGAGCAATCAGCCCCAGCATTTT

d_gene: TRBD1
j_gene: TRBJ2-4
v_gene: TRBV29-1
abundance: NA
CDR3aa: CSVESGSTGGIQYF
CDR3nt: TGCAGCGTTGAATCGGGGTCCACAGGGGGCATTCAGTACTTC

d_gene: TRBD2
j_gene: TRBJ2-7
v_gene: TRBV6-1
abundance: NA
CDR3aa: CASRLAGSLGEQYF
CDR3nt: TGTGCCAGCAGACTAGCGGGATCTTTAGGGGAGCAGTACTTC

d_gene: NA
j_gene: TRBJ1-1
v_gene: TRBV28
abundance: few
CDR3aa: CASSSPVRGSTEAFF
CDR3nt: TGTGCCAGCAGTTCCCCGGTTAGGGGGAGCACTGAAGCTTTCTTT

d_gene: TRBD1
j_gene: TRBJ1-4
v_gene: TRBV27
abundance: NA
CDR3aa: CASSFNRGREKLFF
CDR3nt: TGTGCCAGCAGTTTTAACAGGGGAAGGGAAAAACTGTTTTTT

d_gene: TRBD2
j_gene: TRBJ2-2
v_gene: TRBV27
abundance: NA
CDR3aa: CASSISGRATGELFF
CDR3nt: TGTGCCAGCAGCATTAGCGGGAGGGCCACCGGGGAGCTGTTTTTT

d_gene: NA
j_gene: TRBJ1-3
v_gene: TRBV28
abundance: NA
CDR3aa: CASSLVNENTIYF
CDR3nt: TGTGCCAGCAGTTTAGTTAACGAGAACACCATATATTTT

d_gene: TRBD2
j_gene: TRBJ2-7
v_gene: TRBV4-1
abundance: NA
CDR3aa: CASSQVSTSGPEEQYF
CDR3nt: TGCGCCAGCAGCCAAGTTTCGACTAGCGGTCCCGAGGAGCAGTACTTC

d_gene: NA
j_gene: TRBJ2-3
v_gene: TRBV28
abundance: NA
CDR3aa: CASSLDYSVSTDTQYF
CDR3nt: TGTGCCAGCAGTTTAGACTACTCGGTTTCCACAGATACGCAGTATTTT

d_gene: NA
j_gene: TRBJ1-5
v_gene: TRBV5-1
abundance: NA
CDR3aa: CASSPGGGAPNQPQHF
CDR3nt: TGCGCCAGCAGCCCCGGGGGGGGTGCACCTAATCAGCCCCAGCATTTT

d_gene: NA
j_gene: TRBJ2-7
v_gene: TRBV27
abundance: NA
CDR3aa: CASSLGVPSYEQYF
CDR3nt: TGTGCCAGCAGTCTAGGGGTCCCTTCCTACGAGCAGTACTTC

d_gene: NA
j_gene: TRBJ1-1
v_gene: TRBV5-6
abundance: NA
CDR3aa: CASSLDLGPEAFF
CDR3nt: TGTGCCAGCAGCTTGGACCTGGGCCCTGAAGCTTTCTTT

d_gene: NA
j_gene: TRBJ2-3
v_gene: TRBV5-8
abundance: NA
CDR3aa: CASSRRLGIADTQYF
CDR3nt: TGTGCCAGCAGCCGAAGACTAGGGATCGCAGATACGCAGTATTTT

d_gene: NA
j_gene: TRBJ2-7
v_gene: TRBV27
abundance: once
CDR3aa: CASGFYEQYF
CDR3nt: TGTGCCAGCGGCTTCTACGAGCAGTACTTC

d_gene: TRBD1
j_gene: TRBJ1-2
v_gene: TRBV7-9
abundance: NA
CDR3aa: CASSYRDRNPSDGYTF
CDR3nt: TGTGCCAGCAGCTACCGGGACAGGAATCCCTCGGATGGCTACACCTTC

d_gene: NA
j_gene: TRBJ1-5
v_gene: TRBV6-6
abundance: once
CDR3aa: CASSYFGGSNQPQHF
CDR3nt: TGTGCCAGCAGTTACTTTGGAGGTAGCAATCAGCCCCAGCATTTT

d_gene: TRBD2
j_gene: TRBJ2-1
v_gene: TRBV11-2
abundance: NA
CDR3aa: CASSWGLAGVGEQFF
CDR3nt: TGTGCCAGCAGCTGGGGACTAGCGGGAGTTGGTGAGCAGTTCTTC

d_gene: TRBD2
j_gene: TRBJ2-2
v_gene: TRBV7-2
abundance: NA
CDR3aa: CASSNDLDYQRERTGELFF
CDR3nt: TGTGCCAGCAGCAACGACCTCGACTACCAGCGGGAGAGAACCGGGGAGCTGTTTTTT

d_gene: NA
j_gene: TRBJ1-1
v_gene: TRBV25-1
abundance: NA
CDR3aa: CASSESGTRTEAFF
CDR3nt: TGTGCCAGCAGTGAATCAGGGACTCGGACTGAAGCTTTCTTT

d_gene: NA
j_gene: TRBJ1-4
v_gene: TRBV7-6
abundance: NA
CDR3aa: CASSLARTRGEKLFF
CDR3nt: TGTGCCAGCAGCTTAGCAAGGACACGAGGAGAAAAACTGTTTTTT

d_gene: TRBD1
j_gene: TRBJ1-2
v_gene: TRBV14
abundance: NA
CDR3aa: CASSQDRAPKTGRYGYTF
CDR3nt: TGTGCCAGCAGCCAAGACCGAGCCCCTAAGACAGGGAGATATGGCTACACCTTC

d_gene: TRBD1
j_gene: TRBJ1-2
v_gene: TRBV6-6
abundance: NA
CDR3aa: CASSARTGGFGYTF
CDR3nt: TGTGCCAGCAGTGCGCGGACAGGGGGATTTGGCTACACCTTC

d_gene: TRBD1
j_gene: TRBJ2-7
v_gene: TRBV7-2
abundance: NA
CDR3aa: CASSWGQGLYEQYF
CDR3nt: TGTGCCAGCAGCTGGGGACAGGGCCTGTACGAGCAGTACTTC